These 12 T cell receptor beta chains were all obtained from the same sample, sequenced in a study of T-cell reconstitution after alpha-beta-depleted transplantation in children. This sample's TCRbeta library carried unique molecular identifier barcodes. A single record per CDR3 protein comes from TCRdb applying MiXCR to the PCR reads. The sample carries fewer than 700,000 distinct CDR3 sequences, 10% to 15% recorded once. The source material was PBMCs, mostly from graft donor cells, sampled 360 days after TCRalphabeta/CD19-depleted stem cell transplant. The receptors shown here come from a male patient aged 5 to 17 who had a stem cell transplant for acute myeloid leukemia, so the T cells may come from the graft donor.

The sample holds a few counts of this clonotype. The gene calls are TRBV18 and TRBJ2-1; the match to TRBD2 covers 11 bases. The CDR3 has 17 amino acids. With 3 bases clipped from V and 6 bases from J, the junction kept 10 bases outside the gene matches. Germline V lookup: CDR1 KGHSH, CDR2 LQKENI. The CDR3 sequence: CASSPRIAGGPGNEQFF. The CDR3 DNA is TGTGCCAGCTCACCCCGAATAGCGGGAGGGCCAGGCAATGAGCAGTTCTTC.

This chain uses TRBV5-5 with TRBJ2-1; TRBD2 matches at 11 bases. Germline CDR1 SGHKS, CDR2 YYEKEE (reference sequence). The CDR3 sequence is 16 residues long. V lost 4 bases and J lost 4; bases outside the gene matches: 7. The CDR3 DNA sequence: TGTGCCAGCAGCCAATTAGCGGGAGGGAATTACAATGAGCAGTTCTTC. As protein: CASSQLAGGNYNEQFF.

This clonotype was picked up many times. The chain recombines TRBV12-3 or TRBV12-4 with TRBJ2-1; no firm D call. The V end was cut by 6 bases, the J end by 7 bases, with 28 bases between. This CDR3 region has 18 residues. The DNA for the CDR3 is TGTGCCAGCAGCCCAGTTTCGATTTCGGTTCGGGTAGGGAATGAGCAGTTCTTC. It codes for CASSPVSISVRVGNEQFF.

The chain combines TRBV20-1 with TRBJ2-1, with 14 bases lining up with TRBD2. This CDR3 has 16 residues. CDR1 is DFQATT, CDR2 SNEGSKA, per germline (reference sequence). The V and J ends lost 5 bases and 8 bases, in that order; junction bases with no gene match: 11. CDR3 sequence (DNA): TGCAGTGCTGGGAGACCGGGACTAGCGGGAGTCGATGAGCAGTTCTTC. Protein product: CSAGRPGLAGVDEQFF.

This clonotype was counted at least ten times. This chain joins TRBV29-1 and TRBJ2-5; 10 positions agree with TRBD2. Germline-derived CDR1 and CDR2 are SQVTM and ANQGSEA. CDR3 length: 13 residues. V lost 8 bases and J lost 5; bases outside the gene matches: 8. The CDR3 region has the DNA TGCAGCTTCATAGCGGGAGGACGTGAGACCCAGTACTTC. Protein product: CSFIAGGRETQYF. The variable domain in full, with the rest retrieved from reference TRBV29-1 and TRBJ2-5, is SAVISQKPSRDICQRGTSLTIQCQVDSQVTMMFWYRQQPGQSLTLIATANQGSEATYESGFVIDKFPISRPNLTFSTLTVSNMSPEDSSIYLCSFIAGGRETQYFGPGTRLLVL.

This rearrangement joins TRBV11-1 to TRBJ2-2; no definite D call. V lost 2 bases and J lost 0, with 16 bases in between. This CDR3 has 18 amino acids. Looked up from germline, CDR1 is SGHAT and CDR2 is FQDESV (reference sequence). In DNA form, the CDR3 reads TGTGCCAGCAGCTTACCAGGATTTGACACTGCGAACACCGGGGAGCTGTTTTTT. This codes for CASSLPGFDTANTGELFF.

This clonotype showed up many times. The rearrangement joins TRBV4-3 to TRBJ2-2; D gene ambiguous. CDR1 is LGHNA and CDR2 is YSLEER in the germline V gene. There are 16 residues in the CDR3. The V and J ends lost 0 bases and 1 base respectively, with 9 bases between them. CDR3 in DNA: TGCGCCAGCAGCCAAGAGCACCCCAGGAACACCGGGGAGCTGTTTTTT. It is translated as CASSQEHPRNTGELFF.

Many counts were recorded for this clonotype. The gene calls are TRBV4-3 and TRBJ2-7, with a weak D call TRBD1 (7 bases). In germline, CDR1 is LGHNA, CDR2 YSLEER. The germline V and J ends were trimmed by 0 bases and 1 base, with 13 bases remaining between them. CDR3 length: 16 residues. The CDR3 DNA is TGCGCCAGCAGCCAAGAGGGGCGGGGACAGTCCTACGAGCAGTACTTC. Translating gives CASSQEGRGQSYEQYF.

This clonotype was detected a few times. This chain connects TRBV29-1 to TRBJ2-1; 7 bases fit TRBD2. The length of the CDR3 is 15 residues. Germline CDR1 and CDR2: SQVTM and ANQGSEA. V trimming: 7 bases; J trimming: 4 bases; junction bases outside the gene matches: 13. CDR3: CSGCRGSVPYNEQFF. The CDR3 DNA follows: TGCAGCGGATGTCGCGGGAGCGTCCCATACAATGAGCAGTTCTTC.

This clonotype was counted between two and nine times. V and J are TRBV28 and TRBJ1-5; TRBD1 matches at 8 bases. The CDR3 consists of 16 residues. Germline assignment: CDR1 MDHEN and CDR2 SYDVKM. Unmatched junction bases numbered 11, after V lost 6 bases and J lost 4 bases. The CDR3 loop is CASSLGTGRPNQPQHF. The CDR3 DNA reads as TGTGCCAGCAGCCTCGGGACAGGTCGTCCGAATCAGCCCCAGCATTTT. Together with reference TRBV28 and TRBJ1-5, the CDR3 gives the full variable domain: DVKVTQSSRYLVKRTGEKVFLECVQDMDHENMFWYRQDPGLGLRLIYFSYDVKMKEKGDIPEGYSVSREKKERFSLILESASTNQTSMYLCASSLGTGRPNQPQHFGDGTRLSIL.

This sequence joins TRBV27 and TRBJ1-5; tentatively, D is TRBD1 (6 bases). CDR1 is MNHEY, CDR2 SMNVEV, per germline (reference sequence). The CDR3 has 13 amino acids. Deletions cut 6 bases from V and 2 bases from J, with 8 bases between. The CDR3 nucleotides read TGTGCCAGCAGAAGACAGGGCAATCAGCCCCAGCATTTT. Protein: CASRRQGNQPQHF.

The rearrangement joins TRBV2 to TRBJ2-7; D unclear. The germline V gene has CDR1 SNHLY and CDR2 FYNNEI. This CDR3 has 13 amino acids. V lost 10 bases to trimming and J lost 0 bases, with 13 bases between them. The CDR3 coding sequence is TGTGCCACCCGACGGTCATTCTCCTACGAGCAGTACTTC. Its translation is CATRRSFSYEQYF.